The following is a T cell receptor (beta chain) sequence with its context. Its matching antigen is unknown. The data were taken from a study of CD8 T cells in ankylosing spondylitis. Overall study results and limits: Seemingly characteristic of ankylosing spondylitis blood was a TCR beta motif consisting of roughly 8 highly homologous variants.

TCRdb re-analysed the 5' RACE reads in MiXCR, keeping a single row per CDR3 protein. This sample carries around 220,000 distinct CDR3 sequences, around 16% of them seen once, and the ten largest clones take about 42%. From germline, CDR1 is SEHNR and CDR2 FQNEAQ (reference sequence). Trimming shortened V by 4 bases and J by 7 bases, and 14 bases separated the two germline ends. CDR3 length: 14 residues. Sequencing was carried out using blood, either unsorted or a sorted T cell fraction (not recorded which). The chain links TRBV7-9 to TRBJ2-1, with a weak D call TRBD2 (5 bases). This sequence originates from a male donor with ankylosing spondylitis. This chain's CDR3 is CASSYPDSGNEQFF. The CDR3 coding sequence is TGTGCCAGCAGCTACCCGGACTCGGGGAATGAGCAGTTCTTC. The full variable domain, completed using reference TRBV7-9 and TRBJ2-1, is DTGVSQNPRHKITKRGQNVTFRCDPISEHNRLYWYRQTLGQGPEFLTYFQNEAQLEKSRLLSDRFSAERPKGSFSTLEIQRTEQGDSAMYLCASSYPDSGNEQFFGPGTRLTVL.